The clone carrying this T cell receptor (beta chain) was observed at least ten times. This sample was taken from a study of low-dose radiotherapy and immunotherapy resistance in tumors. For the study at large: Radiation delivery to Cohort 1 consisted of 0.5 Gy per fraction every 2 weeks, summing to 6.5 Gy.

Time point here: after trial treatment. Treatment here: LDRT plus nivolumab, ipilimumab, low-dose cyclophosphamide and aspirin (RACIN trial). Those eligible were patients bearing advanced solid tumors lacking tumor-infiltrating lymphocytes. cDNA synthesis used a TRAV/TRBV-specific primer set for both chains. The TCRs were subjected to amplification over roughly 18 PCR cycles employing a constant-region primer in conjunction with a V-primer adapter. TCRdb passed the reads through MiXCR, listing each CDR3 protein once. The sample holds about 100,000 distinct CDR3 sequences, around 20% seen once. The CDR3 runs 14 residues. From germline, CDR1 is MNHNS and CDR2 SASEGT. V shed 8 bases, J shed 2 bases, and the junction held 6 bases outside the gene matches.

Material: PBMCs, obtained after low-dose radiotherapy plus immunotherapy. This TCR derives from a male donor with prostate cancer. V gene TRBV6-1 combines with J gene TRBJ1-5, with 7 bases matching TRBD1. The CDR3 DNA reads TGTGCCAGCCAGGGGGGGCAGCGCAATCAGCCCCAGCATTTT. As protein: CASQGGQRNQPQHF.